Shown below are 11 T cell receptor beta chains from a single sample sequenced in a study of tumor-infiltrating lymphocytes in primary liver carcinoma. The template, roughly 550 ng total RNA, yielded TCR beta cDNA made with a constant-region primer. Slightly modified ARM-PCR, run as three nested multiplex PCR rounds, produced the TCR beta libraries. Researchers ran the first two PCR rounds for 9 to 10 cycles each with TRBV1-TRBV30 forward primers and a C-beta reverse primer. TCRdb re-derived calls from the multiplex PCR reads in MiXCR, one entry per CDR3 protein. The sample records just over 300,000 distinct CDR3 sequences, about 50% being singletons. Out of unsorted whole blood came the blood RNA, and germline DNA was extracted as well. The sequencing sample was made of peripheral blood. These receptors were taken from a woman in her thirties with primary liver carcinoma and hepatitis B virus infection.

Notes on this clonotype: A much bigger clone sits one base away, suggesting this may be a read error. The rearrangement uses TRBV6-5 and TRBJ1-1, with TRBD1 as a possible D gene (5 bases). Germline V gene data show CDR1 as MNHEY and CDR2 as SVGAGI. The V and J ends lost 2 bases and 4 bases respectively, with 11 bases between them. The CDR3 runs to 14 residues. The CDR3 coding sequence is TGTGCCAGCAGTTACGGCAAGGGGCCCACTGAAGCTTTCTTT. Translation: CASSYGKGPTEAFF.

Remarks on this clonotype: This may stem from a read error, because a much larger clone lies one nucleotide away. The gene calls are TRBV4-1 and TRBJ2-5; tentative D call: TRBD2 (6 bases). CDR1 MGHRA and CDR2 YSYEKL come from the germline V gene. This CDR3 contains 14 residues. CDR3 nucleotides: TGCGCCAACAGCCTCCAGCAGGAGGGAGAGACCCAGTACTTC. Its protein is CANSLQQEGETQYF.

The chain is built from TRBV21-1 and TRBJ2-1; the listed D gene, TRBD1, was not tested against the DNA. TRBV21-1 has pseudogene status. This CDR3 spans 13 amino acids. The CDR3 spells CARGQGPYNEQFF. Here the CDR3 DNA reads TGTGCCAGGGGACAGGGGCCATACAATGAGCAGTTCTTC.

In the case of this clonotype: At one end the junction does not follow the germline gene, possibly because of a read error. The chain uses TRBV6-1 and TRBJ2-7; 7 nucleotides align to TRBD2. The CDR3 has 14 amino acids. Per the germline V gene, CDR1 is MNHNS and CDR2 is SASEGT. The CDR3 sequence is CAISEVNGGYEQYF. In DNA, the CDR3 is TGTGCCATCAGTGAAGTTAACGGGGGGTACGAGCAGTACTTC.

A note on this clonotype: The junction departs from the called germline gene at one end, perhaps through a read error. The gene calls are TRBV6-5 and TRBJ2-2; D possibly corresponds to TRBD2 (5 bases). Germline V gene sequence: CDR1 MNHEY, CDR2 SVGAGI. This CDR3 has 13 amino acids. The CDR3 loop is CASSLYSTGEPFF. In nucleotides, the CDR3 is TGTGCCAGCAGCCTATACTCGACCGGGGAGCCGTTTTTT.

On this clonotype: This sequence may be a read error, since a much larger clone differs from it by one base. The CDR3 DNA follows: TGTGCCAACAGTTTTGACAGGGTAGAGACCCAGTACTTC. Amino acids: CANSFDRVETQYF. This chain joins TRBV12-3 or TRBV12-4 and TRBJ2-5; 7 positions match TRBD1. The CDR3 loop spans 13 amino acids.

With respect to this clonotype: Germline is not matched at one junction end, which may reflect a read error. The gene calls are TRBV6-5 and TRBJ1-5; maybe TRBD1 (5 bases). Germline-derived CDR1 and CDR2 are MNHEY and SVGAGI. CDR3 length equals 14 residues. CDR3 amino acids: CARSSAGGRQPQHF. The CDR3, as DNA: TGTGCCAGAAGTTCAGCTGGGGGTCGGCAGCCCCAGCATTTT.

Comment on this clonotype: Mismatch with germline at one junction end may stem from a read error. The chain couples TRBV4-2 to TRBJ2-7, with TRBD2 identical over 12 bases. The germline gives CDR1 LGHNA, CDR2 YNFKEQ. CDR3 length: 15 residues. CDR3: CASSQGTSGAFEEYF. The CDR3, as DNA: TGTGCCAGCAGCCAAGGGACTAGCGGGGCTTTCGAGGAGTACTTC.

Concerning this clonotype: A much larger clone sits a single nucleotide away, making a read error possible. V and J are TRBV29-1 and TRBJ2-2, with D perhaps TRBD1 (5 bases). The germline gives CDR1 SQVTM, CDR2 ANQGSEA. The length of the CDR3 is 16 residues. The DNA for the CDR3 is TGCAGCGTTGCTTCCCAAGACAGTCTGAACATCGGGGAGCTGTTTTTT. Translation: CSVASQDSLNIGELFF.

Regarding this clonotype: A read error is possible here, since a much larger clone lies one base away. The chain is built from TRBV6-1 and TRBJ2-7, with TRBD2 identical over 9 bases. The J segment lost 4 bases and the V segment lost 10 bases, leaving 5 bases of the junction unmatched. The CDR3 consists of 12 residues. The germline CDR1 and CDR2 sequences are MNHNS and SASEGT. CDR3 protein: CATLAGEYEQYF. The CDR3 DNA sequence: TGTGCCACCTTAGCGGGAGAGTACGAGCAGTACTTC.

As to this clonotype: A much larger clone sits a single nucleotide away, making a read error possible. The rearrangement joins TRBV12-3 or TRBV12-4 to TRBJ2-7; the D gene is possibly TRBD1 (5 bases). This CDR3 region has 15 residues. The CDR3 loop is CASNLPRALSAEQHF. The CDR3 nucleotides read TGTGCCAGCAATTTACCCAGGGCTCTTAGTGCCGAGCAGCACTTC.